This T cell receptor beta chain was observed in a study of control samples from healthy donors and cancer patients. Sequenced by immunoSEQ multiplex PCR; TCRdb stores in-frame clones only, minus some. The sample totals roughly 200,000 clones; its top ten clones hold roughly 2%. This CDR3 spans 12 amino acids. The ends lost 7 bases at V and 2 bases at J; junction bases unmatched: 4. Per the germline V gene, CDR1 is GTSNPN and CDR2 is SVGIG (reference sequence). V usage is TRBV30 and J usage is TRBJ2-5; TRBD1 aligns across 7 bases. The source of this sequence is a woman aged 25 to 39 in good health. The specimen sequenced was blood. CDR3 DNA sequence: TGTGCCTTCAGGGGGAGTCAAGAGACCCAGTACTTC. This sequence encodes CAFRGSQETQYF.